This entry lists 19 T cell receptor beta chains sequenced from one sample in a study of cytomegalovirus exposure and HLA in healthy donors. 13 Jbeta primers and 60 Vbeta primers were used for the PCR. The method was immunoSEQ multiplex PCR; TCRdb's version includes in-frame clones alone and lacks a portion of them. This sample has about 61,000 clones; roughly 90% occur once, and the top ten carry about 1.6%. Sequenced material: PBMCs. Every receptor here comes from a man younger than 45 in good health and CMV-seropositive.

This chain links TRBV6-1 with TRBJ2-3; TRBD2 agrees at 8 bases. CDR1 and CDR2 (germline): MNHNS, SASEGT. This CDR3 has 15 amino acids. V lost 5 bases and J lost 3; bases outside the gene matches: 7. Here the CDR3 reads CASSQLAVNTDTQYF. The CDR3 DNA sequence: TGTGCCAGCAGTCAACTAGCGGTCAATACAGATACGCAGTATTTT.

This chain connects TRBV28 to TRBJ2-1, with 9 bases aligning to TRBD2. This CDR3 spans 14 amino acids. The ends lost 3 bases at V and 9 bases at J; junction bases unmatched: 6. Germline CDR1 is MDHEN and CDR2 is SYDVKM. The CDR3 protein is CASSFAGGPVEQFF. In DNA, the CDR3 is TGTGCCAGCAGTTTCGCGGGAGGGCCAGTTGAGCAGTTCTTC.

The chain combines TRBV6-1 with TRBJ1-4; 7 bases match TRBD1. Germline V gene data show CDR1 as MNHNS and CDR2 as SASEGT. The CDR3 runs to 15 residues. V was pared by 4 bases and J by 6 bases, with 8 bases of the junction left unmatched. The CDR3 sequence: CASSGGWTGDEKLFF. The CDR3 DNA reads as TGTGCCAGCAGTGGGGGTTGGACAGGAGATGAAAAACTGTTTTTT.

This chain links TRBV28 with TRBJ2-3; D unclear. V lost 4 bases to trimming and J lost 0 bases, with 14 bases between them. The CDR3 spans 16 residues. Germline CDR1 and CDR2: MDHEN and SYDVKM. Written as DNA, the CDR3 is TGTGCCAGCAGTTCATTGCCTGGCGGTAGCACAGATACGCAGTATTTT. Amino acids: CASSSLPGGSTDTQYF.

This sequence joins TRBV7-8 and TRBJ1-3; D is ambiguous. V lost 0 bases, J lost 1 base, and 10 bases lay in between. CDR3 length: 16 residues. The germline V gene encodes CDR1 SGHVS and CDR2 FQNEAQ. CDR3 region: CASSLAFAASGNTIYF. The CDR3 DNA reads TGTGCCAGCAGCTTAGCATTTGCGGCATCTGGAAACACCATATATTTT.

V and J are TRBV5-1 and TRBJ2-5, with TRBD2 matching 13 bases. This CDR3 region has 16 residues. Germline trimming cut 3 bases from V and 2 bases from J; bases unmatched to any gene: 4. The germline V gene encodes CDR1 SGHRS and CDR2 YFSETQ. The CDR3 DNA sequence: TGCGCCAGCAGCTCTGGACTAGCGGGAGCACAAGAGACCCAGTACTTC. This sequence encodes CASSSGLAGAQETQYF.

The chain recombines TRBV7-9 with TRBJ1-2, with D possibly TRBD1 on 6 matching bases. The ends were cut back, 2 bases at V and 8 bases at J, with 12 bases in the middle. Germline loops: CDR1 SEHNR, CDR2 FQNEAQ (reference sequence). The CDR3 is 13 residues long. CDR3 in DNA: TGTGCCAGCAGCTTAAACCAGGGGTACGGCTACACCTTC. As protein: CASSLNQGYGYTF.

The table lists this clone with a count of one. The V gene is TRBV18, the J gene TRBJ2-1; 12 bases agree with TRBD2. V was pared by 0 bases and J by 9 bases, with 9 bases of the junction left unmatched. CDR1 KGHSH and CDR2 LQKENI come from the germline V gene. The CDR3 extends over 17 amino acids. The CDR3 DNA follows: TGTGCCAGCTCACCACCTTCCCTAGCGGGAGGGCCGGGTGAGCAGTTCTTC. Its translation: CASSPPSLAGGPGEQFF.

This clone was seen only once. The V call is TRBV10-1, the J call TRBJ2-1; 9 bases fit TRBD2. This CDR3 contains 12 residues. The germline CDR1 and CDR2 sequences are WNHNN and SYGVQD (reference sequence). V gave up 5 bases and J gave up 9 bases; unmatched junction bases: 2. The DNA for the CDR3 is TGCGCCAGCAGTAGCGGGGGGACTGAGCAGTTCTTC. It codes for CASSSGGTEQFF.

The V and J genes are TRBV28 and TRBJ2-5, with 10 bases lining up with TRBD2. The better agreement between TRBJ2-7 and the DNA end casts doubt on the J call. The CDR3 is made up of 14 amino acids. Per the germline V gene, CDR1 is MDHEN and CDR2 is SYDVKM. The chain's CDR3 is CASSLSSGSGEQYF. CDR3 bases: TGTGCCAGCAGTTTGTCTAGCGGGAGCGGCGAGCAGTACTTC.

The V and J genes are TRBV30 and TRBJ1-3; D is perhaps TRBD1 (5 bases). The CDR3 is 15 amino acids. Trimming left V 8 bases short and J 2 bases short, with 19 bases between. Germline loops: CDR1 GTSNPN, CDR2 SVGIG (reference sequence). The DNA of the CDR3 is TGTGCCCTGGAGGGCGGGGGAGAACCTGGAAACACCATATATTTT. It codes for CALEGGGEPGNTIYF.

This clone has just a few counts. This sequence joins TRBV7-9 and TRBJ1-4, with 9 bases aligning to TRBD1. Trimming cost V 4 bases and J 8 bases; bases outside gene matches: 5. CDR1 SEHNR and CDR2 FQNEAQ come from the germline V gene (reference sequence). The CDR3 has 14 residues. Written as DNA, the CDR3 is TGTGCCAGCAGCTCCTGGGACAGGGAGGAAAAACTGTTTTTT. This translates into CASSSWDREEKLFF.

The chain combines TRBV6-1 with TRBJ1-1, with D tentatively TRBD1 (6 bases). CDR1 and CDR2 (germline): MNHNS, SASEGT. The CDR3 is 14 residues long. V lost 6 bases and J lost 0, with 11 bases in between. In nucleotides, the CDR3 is TGTGCCAGCAGGATAACAGGGCTGAACACTGAAGCTTTCTTT. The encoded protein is CASRITGLNTEAFF.

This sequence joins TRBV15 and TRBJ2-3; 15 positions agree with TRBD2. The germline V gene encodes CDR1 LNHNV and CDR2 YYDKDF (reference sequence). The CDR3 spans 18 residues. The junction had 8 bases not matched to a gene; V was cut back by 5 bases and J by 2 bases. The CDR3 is CATSGLAGGPGDTDTQYF. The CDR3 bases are TGTGCCACCAGCGGACTAGCGGGAGGGCCAGGGGACACAGATACGCAGTATTTT.

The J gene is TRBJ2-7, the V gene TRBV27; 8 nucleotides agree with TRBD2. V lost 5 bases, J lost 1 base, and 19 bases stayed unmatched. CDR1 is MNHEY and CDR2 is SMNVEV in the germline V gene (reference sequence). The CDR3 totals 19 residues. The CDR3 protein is CASSPKGPLSGIVSYEQYF. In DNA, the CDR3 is TGTGCCAGCAGTCCTAAAGGGCCCCTTAGCGGGATCGTTTCCTACGAGCAGTACTTC.

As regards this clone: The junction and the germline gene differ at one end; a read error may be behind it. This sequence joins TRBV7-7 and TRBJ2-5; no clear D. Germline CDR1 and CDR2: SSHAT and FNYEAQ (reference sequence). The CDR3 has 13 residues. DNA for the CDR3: TGTGCTAGCAGCTTAGCACTACAAGAGACCCAGTACTTC. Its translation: CASSLALQETQYF.

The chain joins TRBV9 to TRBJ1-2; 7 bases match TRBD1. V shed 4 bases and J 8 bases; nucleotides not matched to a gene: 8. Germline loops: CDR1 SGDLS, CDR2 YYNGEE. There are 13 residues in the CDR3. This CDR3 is CASSSLQGQGYTF. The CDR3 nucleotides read TGTGCCAGCAGCTCTCTACAGGGGCAGGGCTACACCTTC.

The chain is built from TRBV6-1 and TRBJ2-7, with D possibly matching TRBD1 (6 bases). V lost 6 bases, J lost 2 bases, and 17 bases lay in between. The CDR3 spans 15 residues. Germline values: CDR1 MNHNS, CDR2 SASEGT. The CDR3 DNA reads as TGTGCCAGCAGGAACGCAAGGGGACACCCCTACGAGCAGTACTTC. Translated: CASRNARGHPYEQYF.

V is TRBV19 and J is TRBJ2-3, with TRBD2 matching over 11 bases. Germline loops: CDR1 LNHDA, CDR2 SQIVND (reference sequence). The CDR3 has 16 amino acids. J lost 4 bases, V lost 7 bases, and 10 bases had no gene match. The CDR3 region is CASKIGTSGSSDTQYF. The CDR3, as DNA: TGTGCCAGTAAAATTGGAACTAGCGGGAGTTCAGATACGCAGTATTTT.